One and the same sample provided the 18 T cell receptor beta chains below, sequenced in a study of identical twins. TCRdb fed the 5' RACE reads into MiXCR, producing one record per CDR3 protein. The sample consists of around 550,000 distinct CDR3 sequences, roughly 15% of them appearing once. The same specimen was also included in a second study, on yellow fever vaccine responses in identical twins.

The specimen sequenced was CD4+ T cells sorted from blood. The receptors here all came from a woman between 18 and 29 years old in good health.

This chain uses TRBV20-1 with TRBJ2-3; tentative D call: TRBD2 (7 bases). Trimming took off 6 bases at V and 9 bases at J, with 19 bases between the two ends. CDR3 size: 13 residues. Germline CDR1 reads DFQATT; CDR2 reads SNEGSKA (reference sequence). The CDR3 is CSAGGGEVGTQYF. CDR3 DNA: TGCAGTGCCGGAGGGGGGGAAGTGGGGACGCAGTATTTT.

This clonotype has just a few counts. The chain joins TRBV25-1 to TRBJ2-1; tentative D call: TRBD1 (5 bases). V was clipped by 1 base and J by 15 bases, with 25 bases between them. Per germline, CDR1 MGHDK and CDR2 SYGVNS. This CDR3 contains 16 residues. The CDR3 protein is CASSEFRTGQQRRRFF. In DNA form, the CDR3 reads TGTGCCAGCAGTGAATTTCGTACAGGCCAACAGCGCCGGCGGTTCTTC.

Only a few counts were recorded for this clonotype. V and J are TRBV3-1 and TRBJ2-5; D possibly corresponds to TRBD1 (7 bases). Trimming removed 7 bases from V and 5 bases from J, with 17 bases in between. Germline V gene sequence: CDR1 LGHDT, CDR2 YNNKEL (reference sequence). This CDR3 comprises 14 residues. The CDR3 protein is CASTTRPGGETQYF. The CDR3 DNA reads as TGTGCCAGCACCACCCGTCCAGGGGGGGAGACCCAGTACTTC.

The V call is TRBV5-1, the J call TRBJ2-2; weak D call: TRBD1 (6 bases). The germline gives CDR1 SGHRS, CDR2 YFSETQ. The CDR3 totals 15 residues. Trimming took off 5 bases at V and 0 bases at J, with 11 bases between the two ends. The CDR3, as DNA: TGCGCCAGCAGTCGGGACATTACGAACACCGGGGAGCTGTTTTTT. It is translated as CASSRDITNTGELFF.

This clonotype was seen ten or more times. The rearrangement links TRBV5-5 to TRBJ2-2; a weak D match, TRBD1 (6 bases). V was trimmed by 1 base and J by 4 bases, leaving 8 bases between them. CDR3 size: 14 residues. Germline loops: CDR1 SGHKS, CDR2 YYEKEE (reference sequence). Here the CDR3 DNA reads TGTGCCAGCAGCTTGACAGGGTCCACCGGGGAGCTGTTTTTT. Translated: CASSLTGSTGELFF.

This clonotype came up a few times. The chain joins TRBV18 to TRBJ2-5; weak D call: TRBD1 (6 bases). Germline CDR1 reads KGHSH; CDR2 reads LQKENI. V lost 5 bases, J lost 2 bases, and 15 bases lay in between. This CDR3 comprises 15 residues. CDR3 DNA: TGTGCCAGCTCATACCAGGGGAAGGTTCAAGAGACCCAGTACTTC. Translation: CASSYQGKVQETQYF. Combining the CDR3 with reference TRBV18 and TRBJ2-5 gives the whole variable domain NAGVMQNPRHLVRRRGQEARLRCSPMKGHSHVYWYRQLPEEGLKFMVYLQKENIIDESGMPKERFSAEFPKEGPSILRIQQVVRGDSAAYFCASSYQGKVQETQYFGPGTRLLVL.

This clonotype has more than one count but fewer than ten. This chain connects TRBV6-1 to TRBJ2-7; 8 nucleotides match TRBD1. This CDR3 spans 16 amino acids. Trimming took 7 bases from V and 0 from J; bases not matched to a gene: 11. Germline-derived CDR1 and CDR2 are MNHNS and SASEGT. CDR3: CASTLYRDRSSYEQYV. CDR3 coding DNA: TGTGCCAGCACCCTTTACCGGGACAGGAGCTCCTACGAGCAGTACGTC.

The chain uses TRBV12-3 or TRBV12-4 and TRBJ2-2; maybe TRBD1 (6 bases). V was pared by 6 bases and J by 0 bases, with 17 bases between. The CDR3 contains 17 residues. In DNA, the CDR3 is TGTGCCAGCAGCCCCGTACAGGGCCGCGCGAACACCGGGGAGCTGTTTTTT. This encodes CASSPVQGRANTGELFF.

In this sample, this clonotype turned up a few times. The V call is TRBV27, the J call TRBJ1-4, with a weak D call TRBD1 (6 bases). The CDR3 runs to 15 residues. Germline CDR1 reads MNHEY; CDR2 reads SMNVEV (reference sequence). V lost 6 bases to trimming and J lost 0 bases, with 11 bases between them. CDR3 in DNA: TGTGCCAGCAGCCGCAGGGGAGCAACTAATGAAAAACTGTTTTTT. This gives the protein CASSRRGATNEKLFF.

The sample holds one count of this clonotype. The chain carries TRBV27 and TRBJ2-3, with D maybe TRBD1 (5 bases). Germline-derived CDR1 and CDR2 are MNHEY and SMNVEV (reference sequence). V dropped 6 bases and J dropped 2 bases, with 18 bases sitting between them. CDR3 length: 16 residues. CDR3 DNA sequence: TGTGCCAGCAGATCCGAGCAGGGTTGGGTCACAGATACGCAGTATTTT. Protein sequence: CASRSEQGWVTDTQYF.

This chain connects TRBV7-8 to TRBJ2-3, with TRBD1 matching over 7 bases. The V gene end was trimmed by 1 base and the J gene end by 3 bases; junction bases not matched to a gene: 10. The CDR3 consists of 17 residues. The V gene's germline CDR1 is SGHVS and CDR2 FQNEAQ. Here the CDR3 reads CASSLVVLRGPTDTQYF. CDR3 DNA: TGTGCCAGCAGCTTAGTTGTACTTAGGGGGCCAACAGATACGCAGTATTTT.

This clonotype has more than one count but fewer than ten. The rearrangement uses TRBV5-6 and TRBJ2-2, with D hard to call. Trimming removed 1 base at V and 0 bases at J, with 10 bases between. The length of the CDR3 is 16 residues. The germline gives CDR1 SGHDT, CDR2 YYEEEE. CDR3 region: CASSLKGLANTGELFF. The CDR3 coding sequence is TGTGCCAGCAGCTTGAAAGGTCTAGCGAACACCGGGGAGCTGTTTTTT. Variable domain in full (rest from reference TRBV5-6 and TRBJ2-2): DAGVTQSPTHLIKTRGQQVTLRCSPKSGHDTVSWYQQALGQGPQFIFQYYEEEERQRGNFPDRFSGHQFPNYSSELNVNALLLGDSALYLCASSLKGLANTGELFFGEGSRLTVL.

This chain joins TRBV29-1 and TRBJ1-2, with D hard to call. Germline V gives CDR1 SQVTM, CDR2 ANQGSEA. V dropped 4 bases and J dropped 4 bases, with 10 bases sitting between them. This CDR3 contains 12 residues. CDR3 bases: TGCAGCGTTGTTCGGACTGGCTATGGCTACACCTTC. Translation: CSVVRTGYGYTF. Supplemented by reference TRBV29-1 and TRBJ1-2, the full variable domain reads SAVISQKPSRDICQRGTSLTIQCQVDSQVTMMFWYRQQPGQSLTLIATANQGSEATYESGFVIDKFPISRPNLTFSTLTVSNMSPEDSSIYLCSVVRTGYGYTFGSGTRLTVV.

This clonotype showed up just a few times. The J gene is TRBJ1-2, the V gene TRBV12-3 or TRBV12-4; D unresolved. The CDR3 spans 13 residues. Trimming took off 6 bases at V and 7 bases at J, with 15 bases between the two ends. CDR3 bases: TGTGCCAGCAGACCCTCGGGCCTAAGTGGCTACACCTTC. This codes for CASRPSGLSGYTF.

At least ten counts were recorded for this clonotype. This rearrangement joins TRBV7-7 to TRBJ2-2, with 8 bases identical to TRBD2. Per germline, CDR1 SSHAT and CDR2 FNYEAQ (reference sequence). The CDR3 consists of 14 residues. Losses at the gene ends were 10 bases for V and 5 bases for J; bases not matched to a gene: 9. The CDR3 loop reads CATKAAGETGELFF. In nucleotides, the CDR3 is TGTGCCACCAAGGCAGCGGGAGAGACCGGGGAGCTGTTTTTT.

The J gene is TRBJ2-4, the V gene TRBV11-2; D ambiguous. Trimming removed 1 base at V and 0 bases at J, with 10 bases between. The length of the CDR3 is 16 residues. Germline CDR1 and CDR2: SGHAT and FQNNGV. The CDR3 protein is CASSLVPTLAKNIQYF. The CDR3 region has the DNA TGTGCCAGCAGCTTAGTACCGACTCTAGCCAAAAACATTCAGTACTTC. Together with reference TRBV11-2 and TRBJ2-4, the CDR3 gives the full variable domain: EAGVAQSPRYKIIEKRQSVAFWCNPISGHATLYWYQQILGQGPKLLIQFQNNGVVDDSQLPKDRFSAERLKGVDSTLKIQPAKLEDSAVYLCASSLVPTLAKNIQYFGAGTRLSVL.

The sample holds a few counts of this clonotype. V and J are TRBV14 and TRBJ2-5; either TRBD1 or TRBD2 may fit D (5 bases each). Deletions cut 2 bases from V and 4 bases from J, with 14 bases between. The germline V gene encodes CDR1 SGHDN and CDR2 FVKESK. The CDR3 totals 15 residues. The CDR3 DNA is TGTGCCAGCAGCCAATATCCGGGGCTTGGAGAGACCCAGTACTTC. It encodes CASSQYPGLGETQYF.

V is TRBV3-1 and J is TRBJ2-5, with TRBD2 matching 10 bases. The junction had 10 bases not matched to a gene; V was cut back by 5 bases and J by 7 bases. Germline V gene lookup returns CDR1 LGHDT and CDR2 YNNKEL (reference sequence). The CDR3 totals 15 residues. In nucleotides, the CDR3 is TGTGCCAGCAGCGAAGCGGGACTAGCGATAGGGACCCAGTACTTC. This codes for CASSEAGLAIGTQYF.